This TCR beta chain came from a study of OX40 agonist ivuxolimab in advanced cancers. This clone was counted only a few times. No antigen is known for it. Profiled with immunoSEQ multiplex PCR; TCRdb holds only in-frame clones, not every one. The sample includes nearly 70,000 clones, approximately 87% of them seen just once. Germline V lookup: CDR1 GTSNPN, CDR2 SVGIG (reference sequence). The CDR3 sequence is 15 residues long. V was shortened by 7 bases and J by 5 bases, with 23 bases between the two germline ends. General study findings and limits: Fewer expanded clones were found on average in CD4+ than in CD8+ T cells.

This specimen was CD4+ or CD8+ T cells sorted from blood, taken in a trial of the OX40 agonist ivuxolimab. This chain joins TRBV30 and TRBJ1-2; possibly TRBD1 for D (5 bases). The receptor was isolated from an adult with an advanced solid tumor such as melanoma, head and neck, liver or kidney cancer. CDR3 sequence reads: CALTGTGSPHYGYTF. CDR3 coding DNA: TGTGCCTTGACCGGGACCGGCTCCCCGCATTATGGCTACACCTTC. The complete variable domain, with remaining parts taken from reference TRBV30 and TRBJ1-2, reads SQTIHQWPATLVQPVGSPLSLECTVEGTSNPNLYWYRQAAGRGLQLLFYSVGIGQISSEVPQNLSASRPQDRQFILSSKKLLLSDSGFYLCALTGTGSPHYGYTFGSGTRLTVV.